A single sample gave rise to the 13 T cell receptor beta chains below, sequenced in a study of blood T cell repertoires in COVID-19. Assay used: immunoSEQ multiplex PCR; TCRdb lists only in-frame clones, some missing. The data show about 40,000 clones, roughly 80% seen once. Sequencing was performed on peripheral blood. The receptors here all came from a woman aged 60 to 75 with acute or convalescent COVID-19.

The V and J genes are TRBV12-3 or TRBV12-4 and TRBJ2-7, with a weak D call TRBD2 (6 bases). CDR3 length: 13 residues. V lost 6 bases and J 2 bases, leaving 11 bases between the germline ends. The CDR3 DNA follows: TGTGCCAGCAGCCCCGGGACTGCCTACGAGCAGTACTTC. It translates to CASSPGTAYEQYF.

This clone is a singleton in its sample. V usage is TRBV6-1 and J usage is TRBJ1-5; no definite D call. Per germline, CDR1 MNHNS and CDR2 SASEGT. V gave up 1 base and J gave up 6 bases, with 13 bases separating them. The CDR3 is made up of 15 amino acids. The CDR3 DNA reads as TGTGCCAGCAGTGAAGGCCGGAACAGCGGTCAGCCCCAGCATTTT. This encodes CASSEGRNSGQPQHF.

The gene calls are TRBV5-1 and TRBJ1-1; D might be TRBD1 (5 bases). Looked up from germline, CDR1 is SGHRS and CDR2 is YFSETQ. The CDR3 extends over 16 amino acids. Trimming removed 3 bases from V and 1 base from J, with 16 bases in between. CDR3 sequence: CASSSNRSKRNTEAFF. For the CDR3, the DNA is TGCGCCAGCAGCTCGAACAGGTCCAAACGGAACACTGAAGCTTTCTTT.

The rearrangement uses TRBV27 and TRBJ2-5; 8 bases agree with TRBD2. CDR3 length: 13 amino acids. V lost 5 bases to trimming and J lost 5 bases; unmatched junction nucleotides: 4. The germline V gene has CDR1 MNHEY and CDR2 SMNVEV (reference sequence). DNA for the CDR3: TGTGCCAGCAGTAGCGGGAGAGTGGAGACCCAGTACTTC. This translates into CASSSGRVETQYF.

V is TRBV7-3 and J is TRBJ2-2; 7 bases are shared with TRBD1. This CDR3 has 14 amino acids. Losses at the gene ends were 4 bases for V and 3 bases for J; bases not matched to a gene: 2. CDR1 and CDR2 (germline): SGHTA, FQGTGA. The CDR3 reads CASSYDRDTGELFF. CDR3 nucleotides: TGTGCCAGCAGCTACGACAGGGACACCGGGGAGCTGTTTTTT.

The chain combines TRBV24-1 with TRBJ2-1; 7 bases are shared with TRBD2. This CDR3 spans 15 amino acids. Germline V CDR1 and CDR2: KGHDR, SFDVKD. The V gene end was trimmed by 5 bases and the J gene end by 0 bases; junction bases not matched to a gene: 3. The CDR3 sequence: CATSARGSSYNEQFF. The DNA for the CDR3 is TGTGCCACCAGTGCTCGCGGGAGCTCCTACAATGAGCAGTTCTTC.

The rearrangement joins TRBV19 to TRBJ1-2, with 7 bases fitting TRBD1. The CDR3 totals 15 residues. J was trimmed by 7 bases and V by 10 bases; bases with no gene match: 18. Germline V gene lookup returns CDR1 LNHDA and CDR2 SQIVND (reference sequence). In DNA, the CDR3 is TGTGCCACCACCGGGACAGAGTGGAGATATGGTGGCTACACCTTC. Translating gives CATTGTEWRYGGYTF.

This clone has only a few counts. The V and J genes are TRBV19 and TRBJ1-1; D remains unclear. With 7 bases removed from V and 0 bases from J, the gap between germline ends came to 9 bases. The CDR3 spans 13 residues. Germline V gene data show CDR1 as LNHDA and CDR2 as SQIVND (reference sequence). CDR3 sequence: CASTPYMNTEAFF. CDR3 DNA: TGTGCCAGTACCCCTTACATGAACACTGAAGCTTTCTTT. The entire variable domain, with the rest obtained from reference TRBV19 and TRBJ1-1, is as follows: DGGITQSPKYLFRKEGQNVTLSCEQNLNHDAMYWYRQDPGQGLRLIYYSQIVNDFQKGDIAEGYSVSREKKESFPLTVTSAQKNPTAFYLCASTPYMNTEAFFGQGTRLTVV.

The rearrangement links TRBV18 to TRBJ1-4; D perhaps matches TRBD1 (5 bases). The CDR3 covers 15 residues. Germline-derived CDR1 and CDR2 are KGHSH and LQKENI. V was cut by 1 base and J by 4 bases, with 10 bases left in between. As DNA, the CDR3 is TGTGCCAGCTCACCACGGCCAGGGTATAATGAAAAACTGTTTTTT. Residues: CASSPRPGYNEKLFF. Variable domain in full (rest from reference TRBV18 and TRBJ1-4): NAGVMQNPRHLVRRRGQEARLRCSPMKGHSHVYWYRQLPEEGLKFMVYLQKENIIDESGMPKERFSAEFPKEGPSILRIQQVVRGDSAAYFCASSPRPGYNEKLFFGSGTQLSVL.

This clone was found once. The chain is built from TRBV11-2 and TRBJ2-7; 7 bases fit TRBD1. The CDR3 loop spans 14 amino acids. J lost 3 bases, V lost 4 bases, and 6 bases had no gene match. Germline CDR1 SGHAT, CDR2 FQNNGV. The CDR3 sequence is CASSSRQGGYEQYF. The CDR3, as DNA: TGTGCCAGCAGCTCTAGACAGGGCGGCTACGAGCAGTACTTC.

V is TRBV27 and J is TRBJ2-7; D possibly corresponds to TRBD2 (5 bases). The CDR3 extends over 14 amino acids. Trimming took off 3 bases at V and 8 bases at J, with 17 bases between the two ends. Germline values: CDR1 MNHEY, CDR2 SMNVEV (reference sequence). The CDR3 loop reads CASSFRRENPQQYF. CDR3 nucleotides: TGTGCCAGCAGTTTCCGTAGGGAGAACCCACAGCAGTACTTC.

This clone was found a few times. J is TRBJ1-1 and V is TRBV5-4, with 7 bases identical to TRBD1. Germline CDR1 is SGHNT and CDR2 is YYREEE (reference sequence). This CDR3 has 15 amino acids. V was clipped by 4 bases and J by 0 bases; unmatched bases: 6. CDR3 nucleotide sequence: TGTGCCAGCAGCAACAGGGGTGGAATGAACACTGAAGCTTTCTTT. Its protein is CASSNRGGMNTEAFF.

This chain links TRBV29-1 with TRBJ1-2; D may be TRBD1 (6 bases). Deletions cut 1 base from V and 2 bases from J, with 8 bases between. From germline, CDR1 is SQVTM and CDR2 ANQGSEA. CDR3 length equals 13 residues. CDR3 nucleotide sequence: TGCAGCGTTGAAGCAGGGGTAAACTATGGCTACACCTTC. Translated, it gives CSVEAGVNYGYTF.